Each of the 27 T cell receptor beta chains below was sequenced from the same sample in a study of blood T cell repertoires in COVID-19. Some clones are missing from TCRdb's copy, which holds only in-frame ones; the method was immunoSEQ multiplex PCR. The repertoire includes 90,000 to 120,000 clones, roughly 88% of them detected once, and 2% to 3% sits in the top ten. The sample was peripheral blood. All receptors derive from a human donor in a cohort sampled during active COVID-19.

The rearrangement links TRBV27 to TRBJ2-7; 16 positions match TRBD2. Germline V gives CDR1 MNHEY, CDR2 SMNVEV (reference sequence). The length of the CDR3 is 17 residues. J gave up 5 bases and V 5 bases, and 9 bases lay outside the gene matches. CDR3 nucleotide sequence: TGTGCCAGCAGTCCGGGACTAGCGGGGGGGTCAACGAACGAGCAGTACTTC. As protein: CASSPGLAGGSTNEQYF.

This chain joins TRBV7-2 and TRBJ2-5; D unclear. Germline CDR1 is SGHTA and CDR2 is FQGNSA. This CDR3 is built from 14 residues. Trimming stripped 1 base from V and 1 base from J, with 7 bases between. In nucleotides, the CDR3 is TGTGCCAGCAGCTTAGGACGGAGCCAAGAGACCCAGTACTTC. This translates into CASSLGRSQETQYF.

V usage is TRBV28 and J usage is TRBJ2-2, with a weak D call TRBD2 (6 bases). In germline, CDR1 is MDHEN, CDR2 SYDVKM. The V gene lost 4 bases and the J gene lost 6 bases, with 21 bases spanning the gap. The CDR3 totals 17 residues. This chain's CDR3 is CASSSPHAAGRAGELFF. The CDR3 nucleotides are TGTGCCAGCAGTTCACCTCACGCAGCGGGTAGGGCCGGGGAGCTGTTTTTT.

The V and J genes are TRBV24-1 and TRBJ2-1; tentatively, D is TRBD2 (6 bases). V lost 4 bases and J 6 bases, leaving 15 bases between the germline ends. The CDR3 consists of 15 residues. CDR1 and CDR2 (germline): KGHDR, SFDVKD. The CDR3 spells CATSDPGLPTNEQFF. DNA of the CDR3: TGTGCCACCAGTGACCCGGGACTCCCGACCAATGAGCAGTTCTTC.

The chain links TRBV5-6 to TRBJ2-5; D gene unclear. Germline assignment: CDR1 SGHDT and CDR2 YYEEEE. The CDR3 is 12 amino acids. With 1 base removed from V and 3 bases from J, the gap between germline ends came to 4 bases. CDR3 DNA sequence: TGTGCCAGCAGCTTGTCAGAAGAGACCCAGTACTTC. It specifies CASSLSEETQYF.

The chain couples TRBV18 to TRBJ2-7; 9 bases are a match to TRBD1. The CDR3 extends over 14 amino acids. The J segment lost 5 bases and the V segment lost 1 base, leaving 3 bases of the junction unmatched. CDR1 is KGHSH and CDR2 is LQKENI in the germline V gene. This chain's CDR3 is CASSPQGQGNEQYF. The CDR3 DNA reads TGTGCCAGCTCACCACAAGGACAGGGGAACGAGCAGTACTTC.

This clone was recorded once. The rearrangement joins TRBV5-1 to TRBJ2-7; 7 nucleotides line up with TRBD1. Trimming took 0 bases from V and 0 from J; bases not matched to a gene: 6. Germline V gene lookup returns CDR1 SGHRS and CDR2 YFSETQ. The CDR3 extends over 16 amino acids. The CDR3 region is CASSLAKTGFSYEQYF. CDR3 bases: TGCGCCAGCAGCTTGGCAAAGACAGGGTTCTCCTACGAGCAGTACTTC.

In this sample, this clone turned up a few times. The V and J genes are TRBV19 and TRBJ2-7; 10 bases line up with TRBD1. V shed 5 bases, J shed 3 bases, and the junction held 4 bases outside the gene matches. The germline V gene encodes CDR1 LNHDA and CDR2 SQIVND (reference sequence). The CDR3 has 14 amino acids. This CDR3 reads CASSLTGGIYEQYF. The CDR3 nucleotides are TGTGCCAGTAGTTTGACAGGGGGCATCTACGAGCAGTACTTC.

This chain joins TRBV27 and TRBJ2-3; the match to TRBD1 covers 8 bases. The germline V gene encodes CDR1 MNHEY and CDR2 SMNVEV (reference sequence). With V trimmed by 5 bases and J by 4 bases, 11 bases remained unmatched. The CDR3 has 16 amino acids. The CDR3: CASSPRTGRWPDTQYF. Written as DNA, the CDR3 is TGTGCCAGCAGTCCGCGGACAGGGAGATGGCCAGATACGCAGTATTTT.

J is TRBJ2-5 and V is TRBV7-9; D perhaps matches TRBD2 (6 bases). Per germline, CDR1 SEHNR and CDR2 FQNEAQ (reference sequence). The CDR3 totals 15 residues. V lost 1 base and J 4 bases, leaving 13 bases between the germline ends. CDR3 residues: CASSLGIQRVETQYF. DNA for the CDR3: TGTGCCAGCAGCTTAGGGATCCAGCGGGTAGAGACCCAGTACTTC.

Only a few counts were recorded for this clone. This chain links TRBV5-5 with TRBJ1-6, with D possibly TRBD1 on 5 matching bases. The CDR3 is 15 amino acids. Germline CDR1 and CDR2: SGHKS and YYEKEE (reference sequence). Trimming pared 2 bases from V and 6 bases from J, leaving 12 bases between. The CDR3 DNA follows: TGTGCCAGCAGCTTAGTCGGCGGGGCTAATTCACCCCTCCACTTT. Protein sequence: CASSLVGGANSPLHF.

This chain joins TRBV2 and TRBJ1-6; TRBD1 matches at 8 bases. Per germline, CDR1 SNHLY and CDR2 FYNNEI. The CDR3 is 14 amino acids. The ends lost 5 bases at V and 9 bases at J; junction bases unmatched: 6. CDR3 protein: CASSPGQGGSPLHF. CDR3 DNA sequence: TGTGCCAGCAGTCCTGGACAGGGAGGTTCACCCCTCCACTTT.

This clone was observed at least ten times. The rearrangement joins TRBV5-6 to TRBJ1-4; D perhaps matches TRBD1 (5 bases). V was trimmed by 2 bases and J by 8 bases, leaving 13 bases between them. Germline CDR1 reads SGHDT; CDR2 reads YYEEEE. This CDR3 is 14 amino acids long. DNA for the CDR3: TGTGCCAGCAGCTTTCAGGGTACATCGGAAAAACTGTTTTTT. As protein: CASSFQGTSEKLFF.

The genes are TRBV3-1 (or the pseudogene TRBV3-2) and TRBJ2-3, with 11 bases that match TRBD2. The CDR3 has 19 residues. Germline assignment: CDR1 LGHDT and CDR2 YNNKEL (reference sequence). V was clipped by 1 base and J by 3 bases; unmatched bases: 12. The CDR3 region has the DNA TGTGCCAGCAGCCAAGTTGGGATAGCGGGAGGGCCTGAGACAGATACGCAGTATTTT. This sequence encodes CASSQVGIAGGPETDTQYF.

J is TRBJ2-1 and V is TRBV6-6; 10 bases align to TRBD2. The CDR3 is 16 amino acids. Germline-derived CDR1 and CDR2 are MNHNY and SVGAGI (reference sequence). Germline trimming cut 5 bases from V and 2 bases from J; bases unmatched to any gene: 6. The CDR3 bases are TGTGCCAGCAGTCGTAGGACTAGCGGAGCCTACAATGAGCAGTTCTTC. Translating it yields CASSRRTSGAYNEQFF.

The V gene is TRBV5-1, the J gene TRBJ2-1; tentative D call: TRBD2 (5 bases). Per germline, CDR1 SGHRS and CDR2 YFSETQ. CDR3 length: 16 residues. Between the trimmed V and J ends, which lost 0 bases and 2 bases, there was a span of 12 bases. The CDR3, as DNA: TGCGCCAGCAGCTTGGAAGGGTTGGGAGCCTACAATGAGCAGTTCTTC. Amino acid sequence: CASSLEGLGAYNEQFF. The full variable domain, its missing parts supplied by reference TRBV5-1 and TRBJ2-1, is KAGVTQTPRYLIKTRGQQVTLSCSPISGHRSVSWYQQTPGQGLQFLFEYFSETQRNKGNFPGRFSGRQFSNSRSEMNVSTLELGDSALYLCASSLEGLGAYNEQFFGPGTRLTVL.

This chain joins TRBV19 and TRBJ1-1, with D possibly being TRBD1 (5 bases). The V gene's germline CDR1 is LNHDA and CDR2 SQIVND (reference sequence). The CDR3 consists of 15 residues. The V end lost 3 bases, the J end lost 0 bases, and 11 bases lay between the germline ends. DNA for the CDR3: TGTGCCAGTAGTATCACAGGTATCATGAACACTGAAGCTTTCTTT. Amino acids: CASSITGIMNTEAFF. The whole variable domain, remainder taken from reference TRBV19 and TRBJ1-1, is DGGITQSPKYLFRKEGQNVTLSCEQNLNHDAMYWYRQDPGQGLRLIYYSQIVNDFQKGDIAEGYSVSREKKESFPLTVTSAQKNPTAFYLCASSITGIMNTEAFFGQGTRLTVV.

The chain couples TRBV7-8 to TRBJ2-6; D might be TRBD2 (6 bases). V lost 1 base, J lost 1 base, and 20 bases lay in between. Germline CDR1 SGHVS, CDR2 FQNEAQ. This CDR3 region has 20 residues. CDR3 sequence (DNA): TGTGCCAGCAGCTTAGAAACCTACGCGGGAATCTATTCTGGGGCCAACGTCCTGACTTTC. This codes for CASSLETYAGIYSGANVLTF.

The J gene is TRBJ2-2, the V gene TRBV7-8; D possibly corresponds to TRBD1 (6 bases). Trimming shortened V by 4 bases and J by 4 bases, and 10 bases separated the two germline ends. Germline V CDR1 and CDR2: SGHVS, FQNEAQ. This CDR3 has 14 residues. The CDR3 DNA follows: TGTGCCAGCAGCTCTAGAGGGGGCACCGGGGAGCTGTTTTTT. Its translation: CASSSRGGTGELFF.

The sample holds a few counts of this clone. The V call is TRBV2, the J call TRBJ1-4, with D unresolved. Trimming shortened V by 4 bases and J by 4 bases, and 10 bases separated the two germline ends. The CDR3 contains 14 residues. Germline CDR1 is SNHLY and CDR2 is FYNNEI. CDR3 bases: TGTGCCAGCAGTGCCGGGAGGCGTAATGAAAAACTGTTTTTT. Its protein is CASSAGRRNEKLFF.

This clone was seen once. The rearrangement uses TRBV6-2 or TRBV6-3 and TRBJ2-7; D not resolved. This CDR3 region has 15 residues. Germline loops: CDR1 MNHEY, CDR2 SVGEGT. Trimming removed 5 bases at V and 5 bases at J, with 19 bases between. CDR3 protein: CASSTPRDPRDEQYF. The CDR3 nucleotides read TGTGCCAGCAGTACCCCCCGCGACCCCCGGGACGAGCAGTACTTC.

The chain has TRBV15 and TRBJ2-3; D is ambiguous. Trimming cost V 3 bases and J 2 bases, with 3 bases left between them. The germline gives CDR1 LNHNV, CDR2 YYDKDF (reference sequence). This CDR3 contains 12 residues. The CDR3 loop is CATSSLTDTQYF. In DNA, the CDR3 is TGTGCCACCAGCAGTCTCACAGATACGCAGTATTTT.

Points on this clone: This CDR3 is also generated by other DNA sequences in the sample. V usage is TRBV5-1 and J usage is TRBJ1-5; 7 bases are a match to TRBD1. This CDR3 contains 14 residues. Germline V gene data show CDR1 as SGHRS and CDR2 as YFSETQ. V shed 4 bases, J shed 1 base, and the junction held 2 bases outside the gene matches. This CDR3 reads CASSLGQSNQPQHF. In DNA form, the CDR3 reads TGCGCCAGCAGCCTGGGACAGAGCAATCAGCCCCAGCATTTT.

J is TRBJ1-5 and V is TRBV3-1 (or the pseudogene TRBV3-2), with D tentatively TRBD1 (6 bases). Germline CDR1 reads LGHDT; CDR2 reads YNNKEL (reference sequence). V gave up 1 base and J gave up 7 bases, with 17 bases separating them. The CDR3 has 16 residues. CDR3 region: CASSQGRGGPRQPQHF. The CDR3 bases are TGTGCCAGCAGCCAAGGACGAGGGGGTCCTCGACAGCCCCAGCATTTT.

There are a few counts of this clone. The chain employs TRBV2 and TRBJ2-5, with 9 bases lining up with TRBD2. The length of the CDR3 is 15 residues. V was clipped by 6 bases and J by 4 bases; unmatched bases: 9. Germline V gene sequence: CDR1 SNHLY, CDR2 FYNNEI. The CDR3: CASRPGLARGETQYF. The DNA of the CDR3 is TGTGCCAGCAGGCCAGGACTAGCGCGAGGAGAGACCCAGTACTTC.

This CDR3 is CASSPPGTGSSYEQYF. The CDR3 DNA sequence: TGTGCCAGCAGCCCACCTGGGACAGGGTCTAGCTACGAGCAGTACTTC. The chain recombines TRBV7-9 with TRBJ2-7; TRBD1 aligns across 9 bases. This CDR3 is 16 amino acids long. V shed 5 bases, J shed 3 bases, and the junction held 11 bases outside the gene matches. CDR1 is SEHNR and CDR2 is FQNEAQ in the germline V gene (reference sequence).

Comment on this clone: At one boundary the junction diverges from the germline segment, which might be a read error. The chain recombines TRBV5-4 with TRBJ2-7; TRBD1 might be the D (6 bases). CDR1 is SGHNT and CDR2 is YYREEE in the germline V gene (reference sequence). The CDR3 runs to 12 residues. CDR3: CASSLDSTGLSF. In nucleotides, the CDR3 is TGTGCCAGCAGCTTGGACTCAACAGGGCTGAGCTTC. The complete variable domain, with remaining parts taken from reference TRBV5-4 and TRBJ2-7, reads ETGVTQSPTHLIKTRGQQVTLRCSSQSGHNTVSWYQQALGQGPQFIFQYYREEENGRGNFPPRFSGLQFPNYSSELNVNALELDDSALYLCASSLDSTGLSFGPGTRLTVT.